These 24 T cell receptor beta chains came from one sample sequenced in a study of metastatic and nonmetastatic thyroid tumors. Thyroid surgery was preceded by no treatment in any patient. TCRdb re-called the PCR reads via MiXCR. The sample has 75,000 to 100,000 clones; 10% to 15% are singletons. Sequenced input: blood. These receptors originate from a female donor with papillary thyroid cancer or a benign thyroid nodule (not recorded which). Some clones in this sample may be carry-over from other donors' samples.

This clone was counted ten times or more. The chain's CDR3 is CASSYRRLAGTETQYF. DNA of the CDR3: TGTGCCAGCAGTTACCGAAGACTAGCGGGAACAGAGACCCAGTACTTC. The J gene is TRBJ2-5, the V gene TRBV6-5; 11 bases align to TRBD2. Germline V gene sequence: CDR1 MNHEY, CDR2 SVGAGI. There are 16 residues in the CDR3. V dropped 2 bases and J dropped 4; count of bases not matched to a gene: 6.

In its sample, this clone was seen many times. CDR3 nucleotide sequence: TGTGCCAGCAGCTTAGCGGTGACGTCCTCTGGAAACACCATATATTTT. Protein sequence: CASSLAVTSSGNTIYF. The chain links TRBV7-2 to TRBJ1-3; D gene ambiguous. Trimming shortened V by 0 bases and J by 0 bases, and 9 bases separated the two germline ends. The germline V gene has CDR1 SGHTA and CDR2 FQGNSA. This CDR3 region has 16 residues.

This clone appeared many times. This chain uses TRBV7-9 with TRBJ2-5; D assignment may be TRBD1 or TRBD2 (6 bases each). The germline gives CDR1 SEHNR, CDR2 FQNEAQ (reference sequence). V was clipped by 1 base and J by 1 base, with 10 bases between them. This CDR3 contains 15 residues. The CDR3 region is CASSLGGTFQETQYF. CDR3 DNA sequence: TGTGCCAGCAGCTTAGGCGGGACATTCCAAGAGACCCAGTACTTC.

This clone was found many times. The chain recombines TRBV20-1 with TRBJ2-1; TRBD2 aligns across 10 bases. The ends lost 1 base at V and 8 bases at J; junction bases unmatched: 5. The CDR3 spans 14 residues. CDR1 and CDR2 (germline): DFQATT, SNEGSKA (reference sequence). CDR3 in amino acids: CSARVTSGIYEQFF. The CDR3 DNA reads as TGCAGTGCTAGAGTCACTAGCGGGATATATGAGCAGTTCTTC.

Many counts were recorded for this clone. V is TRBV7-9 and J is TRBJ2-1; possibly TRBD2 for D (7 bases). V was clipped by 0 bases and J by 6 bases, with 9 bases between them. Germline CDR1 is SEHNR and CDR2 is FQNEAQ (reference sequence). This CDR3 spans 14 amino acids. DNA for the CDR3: TGTGCCAGCAGCTTAGCTGGGGGGGCCAATGAGCAGTTCTTC. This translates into CASSLAGGANEQFF.

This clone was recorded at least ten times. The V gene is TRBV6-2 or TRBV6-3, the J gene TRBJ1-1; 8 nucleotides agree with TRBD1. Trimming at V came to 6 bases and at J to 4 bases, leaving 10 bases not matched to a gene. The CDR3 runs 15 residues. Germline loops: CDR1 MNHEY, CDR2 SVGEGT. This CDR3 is CASRPPPDRATEAFF. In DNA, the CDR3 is TGTGCCAGCAGGCCCCCCCCGGACAGGGCCACTGAAGCTTTCTTT.

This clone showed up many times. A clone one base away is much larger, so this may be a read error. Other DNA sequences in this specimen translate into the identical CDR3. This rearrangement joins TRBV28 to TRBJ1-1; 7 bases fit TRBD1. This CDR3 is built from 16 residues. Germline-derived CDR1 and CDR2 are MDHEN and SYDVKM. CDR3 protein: CASSLDRRNMNTEAFF. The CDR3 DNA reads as TGTGCCAGCAGTTTGGACAGGAGAAACATGAACACCGAAGCTTTCTTT.

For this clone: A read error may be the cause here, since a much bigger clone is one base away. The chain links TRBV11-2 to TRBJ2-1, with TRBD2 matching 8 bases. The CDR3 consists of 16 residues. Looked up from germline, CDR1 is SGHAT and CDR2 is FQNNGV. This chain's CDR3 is CASSPQSGRAYNEHFF. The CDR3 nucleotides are TGTGCCAGCAGCCCCCAGTCCGGGAGGGCCTACAATGAGCATTTCTTC.

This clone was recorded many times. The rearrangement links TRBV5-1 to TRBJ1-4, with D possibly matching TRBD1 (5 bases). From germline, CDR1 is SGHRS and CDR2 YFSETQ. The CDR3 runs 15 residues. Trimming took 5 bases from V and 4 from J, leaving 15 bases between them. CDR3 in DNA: TGCGCCAGCAGGGAGACGACAGCGGTTAATGAAAAACTGTTTTTT. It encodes CASRETTAVNEKLFF. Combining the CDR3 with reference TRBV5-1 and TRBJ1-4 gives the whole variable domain KAGVTQTPRYLIKTRGQQVTLSCSPISGHRSVSWYQQTPGQGLQFLFEYFSETQRNKGNFPGRFSGRQFSNSRSEMNVSTLELGDSALYLCASRETTAVNEKLFFGSGTQLSVL.

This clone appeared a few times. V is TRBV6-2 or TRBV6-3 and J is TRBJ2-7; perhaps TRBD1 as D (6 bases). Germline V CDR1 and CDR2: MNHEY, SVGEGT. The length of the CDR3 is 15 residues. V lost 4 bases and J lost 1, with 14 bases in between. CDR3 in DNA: TGTGCCAGCAGTTCCTCACAGGGTCCATCCTACGAGCAGTACTTC. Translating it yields CASSSSQGPSYEQYF.

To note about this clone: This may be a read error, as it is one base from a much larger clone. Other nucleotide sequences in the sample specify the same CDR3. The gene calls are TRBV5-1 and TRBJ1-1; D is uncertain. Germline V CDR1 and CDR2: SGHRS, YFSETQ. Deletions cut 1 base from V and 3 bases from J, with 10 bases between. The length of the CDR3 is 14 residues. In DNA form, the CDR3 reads TGCGCCAGCAGCTTGTTAGGGAGGGACACTGAAGCTTTCTTT. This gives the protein CASSLLGRDTEAFF.

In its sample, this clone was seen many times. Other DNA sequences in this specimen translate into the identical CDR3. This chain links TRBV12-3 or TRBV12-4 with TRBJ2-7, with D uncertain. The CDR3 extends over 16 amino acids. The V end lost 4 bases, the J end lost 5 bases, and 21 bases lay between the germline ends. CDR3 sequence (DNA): TGTGCCAGCAGTTCAACTCAGACTCCTTGGGTTGACGAGCAGTACTTC. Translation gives CASSSTQTPWVDEQYF.

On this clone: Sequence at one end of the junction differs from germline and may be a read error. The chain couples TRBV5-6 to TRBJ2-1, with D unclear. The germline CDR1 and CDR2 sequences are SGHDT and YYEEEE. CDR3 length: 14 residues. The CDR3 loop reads CASSSPYTYNEQSF. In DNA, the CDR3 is TGTGCCAGCAGCTCCCCCTACACCTACAATGAGCAGTCCTTC.

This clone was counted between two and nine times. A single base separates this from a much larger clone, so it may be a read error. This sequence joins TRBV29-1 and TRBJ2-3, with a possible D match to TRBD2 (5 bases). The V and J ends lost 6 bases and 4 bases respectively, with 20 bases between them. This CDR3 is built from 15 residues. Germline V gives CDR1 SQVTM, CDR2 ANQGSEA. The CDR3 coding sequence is TGCAGCGTCGGGTCGGGGTTTTTGGTATCAGATACGCAGTATTTT. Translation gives CSVGSGFLVSDTQYF.

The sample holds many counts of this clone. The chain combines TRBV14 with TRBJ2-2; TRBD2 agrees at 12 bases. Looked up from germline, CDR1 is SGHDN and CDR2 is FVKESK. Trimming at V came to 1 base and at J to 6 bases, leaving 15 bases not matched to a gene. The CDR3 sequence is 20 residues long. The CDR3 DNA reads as TGTGCCAGCAGCCAAGGGTTTCGACAGAGACTAGCGGGAGCAGCCGGGGAGCTGTTTTTT. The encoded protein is CASSQGFRQRLAGAAGELFF.

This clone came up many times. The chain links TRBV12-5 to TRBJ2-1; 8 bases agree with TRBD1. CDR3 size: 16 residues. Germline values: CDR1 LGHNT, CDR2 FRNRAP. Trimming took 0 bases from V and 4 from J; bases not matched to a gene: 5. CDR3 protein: CASGLVLGQEYNEQFF. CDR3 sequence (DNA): TGTGCTAGTGGTTTGGTTTTGGGACAGGAGTACAATGAGCAGTTCTTC.

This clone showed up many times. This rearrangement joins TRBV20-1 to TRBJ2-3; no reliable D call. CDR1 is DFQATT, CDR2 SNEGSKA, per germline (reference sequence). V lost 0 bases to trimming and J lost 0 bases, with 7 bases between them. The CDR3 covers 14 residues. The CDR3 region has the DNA TGCAGTGCTAGAGATGTGGGAAGCACAGATACGCAGTATTTT. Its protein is CSARDVGSTDTQYF.

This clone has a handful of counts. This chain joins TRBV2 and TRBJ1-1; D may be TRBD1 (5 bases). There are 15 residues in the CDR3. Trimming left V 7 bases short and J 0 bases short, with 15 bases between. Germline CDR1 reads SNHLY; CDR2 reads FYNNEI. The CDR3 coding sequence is TGTGCCAGCATTCCCGGGACGGGCATGAACACTGAAGCTTTCTTT. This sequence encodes CASIPGTGMNTEAFF.

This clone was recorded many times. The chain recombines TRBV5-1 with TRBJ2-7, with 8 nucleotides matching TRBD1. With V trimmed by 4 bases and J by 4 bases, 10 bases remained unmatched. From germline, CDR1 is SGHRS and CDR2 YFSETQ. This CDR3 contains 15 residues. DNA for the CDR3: TGCGCCAGCAGCCCGGGGACAGGCGGTGGTTACGAGCAGTACTTC. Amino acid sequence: CASSPGTGGGYEQYF.

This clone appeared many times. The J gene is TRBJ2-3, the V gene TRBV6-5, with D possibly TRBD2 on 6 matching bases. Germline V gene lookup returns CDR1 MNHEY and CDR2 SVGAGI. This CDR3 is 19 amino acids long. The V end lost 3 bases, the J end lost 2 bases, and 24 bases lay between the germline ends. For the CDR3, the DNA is TGTGCCAGCAGTTATCGGGTTAGCGGAACCCACCAATTCACAGATACGCAGTATTTT. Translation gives CASSYRVSGTHQFTDTQYF.

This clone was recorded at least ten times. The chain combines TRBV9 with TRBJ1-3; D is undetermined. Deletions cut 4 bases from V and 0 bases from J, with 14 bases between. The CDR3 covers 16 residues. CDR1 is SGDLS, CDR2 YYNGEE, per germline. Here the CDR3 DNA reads TGTGCCAGCAGCCCTGGTGACGACTACTCTGGAAACACCATATATTTT. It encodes CASSPGDDYSGNTIYF.

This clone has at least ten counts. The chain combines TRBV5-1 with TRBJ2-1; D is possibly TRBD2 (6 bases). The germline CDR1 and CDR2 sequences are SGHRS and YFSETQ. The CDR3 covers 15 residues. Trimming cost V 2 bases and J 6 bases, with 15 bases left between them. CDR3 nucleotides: TGCGCCAGCAGCTTCACCACGGGAGTTACCAATGAGCAGTTCTTC. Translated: CASSFTTGVTNEQFF.

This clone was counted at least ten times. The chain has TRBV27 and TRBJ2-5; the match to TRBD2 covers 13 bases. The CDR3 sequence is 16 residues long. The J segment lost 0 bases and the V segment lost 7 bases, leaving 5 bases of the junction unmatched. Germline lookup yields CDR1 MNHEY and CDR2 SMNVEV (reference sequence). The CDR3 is CASKGGTSGNQETQYF. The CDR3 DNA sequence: TGTGCCAGCAAAGGGGGGACTAGCGGGAACCAAGAGACCCAGTACTTC.

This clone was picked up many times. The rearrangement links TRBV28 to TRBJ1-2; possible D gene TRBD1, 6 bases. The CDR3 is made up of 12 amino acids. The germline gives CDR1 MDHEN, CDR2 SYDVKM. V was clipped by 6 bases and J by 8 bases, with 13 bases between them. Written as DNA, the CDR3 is TGTGCCAGCAGCCTATACAGGGTCGGCTACACCTTC. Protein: CASSLYRVGYTF.